This T cell receptor (beta chain) was found in a study of T cell changes during pregnancy in multiple sclerosis. Many counts were recorded for this clone. Clones were sequenced by immunoSEQ multiplex PCR, and TCRdb holds only the in-frame ones, with some missing. The sample holds tens of thousands of clones, 88% seen once. This CDR3 is built from 15 residues. The V end lost 1 base, the J end lost 8 bases, and 14 bases lay between the germline ends. From germline, CDR1 is MGHRA and CDR2 YSYEKL. Sequences were derived from peripheral blood, sampled in the first trimester of pregnancy. This TCR came from a female donor with multiple sclerosis, enrolled in a pregnancy study. V is TRBV4-1 and J is TRBJ1-4, with D unclear. CDR3 sequence: CASSQGRPQEEKLFF. The CDR3 DNA reads TGCGCCAGCAGCCAAGGCCGGCCCCAGGAAGAAAAACTGTTTTTT.